These 31 T cell receptor beta chains share one sample of origin, sequenced in a study of blood T cell repertoires in COVID-19. The protocol was immunoSEQ multiplex PCR, while the TCRdb copy is restricted to in-frame clones and leaves out a portion. The repertoire has about 310,000 clones, around 86% of them found once; the top ten carry 1%. The sample was peripheral blood. These receptors were taken from a man aged 50 to 60 with active or convalescent COVID-19.

The chain is built from TRBV28 and TRBJ2-4, with 10 nucleotides matching TRBD2. Losses at the gene ends were 7 bases for V and 0 bases for J; bases not matched to a gene: 3. CDR1 and CDR2 from the germline V gene are MDHEN and SYDVKM. This CDR3 is built from 15 residues. The CDR3 region is CASTSGGIAKNIQYF. As DNA, the CDR3 is TGTGCCAGCACTAGCGGGGGTATAGCCAAAAACATTCAGTACTTC.

The chain joins TRBV9 to TRBJ2-3; 9 bases align to TRBD2. J lost 1 base, V lost 2 bases, and 5 bases had no gene match. The germline gives CDR1 SGDLS, CDR2 YYNGEE. The CDR3 loop spans 16 amino acids. CDR3 protein: CASSVWRGGGTDTQYF. The CDR3 nucleotides are TGTGCCAGCAGCGTTTGGCGGGGGGGCGGCACAGATACGCAGTATTTT.

The CDR3: CASRSGTGFTEAFF. The CDR3, as DNA: TGTGCCAGCAGATCCGGGACAGGGTTCACTGAAGCTTTCTTT. The chain carries TRBV6-5 and TRBJ1-1; 9 bases agree with TRBD1. J was trimmed by 4 bases and V by 6 bases; bases with no gene match: 6. Looked up from germline, CDR1 is MNHEY and CDR2 is SVGAGI. The length of the CDR3 is 14 residues.

V is TRBV7-9 and J is TRBJ2-7, with 7 bases that match TRBD1. The J segment lost 6 bases and the V segment lost 2 bases, leaving 10 bases of the junction unmatched. CDR1 is SEHNR and CDR2 is FQNEAQ in the germline V gene (reference sequence). The CDR3 runs 15 residues. The CDR3 is CASSLRAGGIGEQYF. The CDR3 DNA reads as TGTGCCAGCAGCTTAAGGGCAGGGGGTATCGGCGAGCAGTACTTC.

The chain joins TRBV11-2 to TRBJ2-1, with 10 bases matching TRBD1. This CDR3 is built from 13 residues. Trimming removed 5 bases from V and 8 bases from J; junction bases left unmatched: 3. Germline V CDR1 and CDR2: SGHAT, FQNNGV. The CDR3 region is CASSQGTGDEQFF. For the CDR3, the DNA is TGTGCCAGCAGCCAAGGGACAGGGGATGAGCAGTTCTTC.

The chain is built from TRBV24-1 and TRBJ1-2; tentatively, D is TRBD1 (5 bases). The CDR3 has 13 amino acids. V dropped 0 bases and J dropped 8 bases, with 9 bases sitting between them. The germline V gene has CDR1 KGHDR and CDR2 SFDVKD. The CDR3 DNA reads as TGTGCCACCAGTGATTTGAGGGGTTCAGGCTACACCTTC. This sequence encodes CATSDLRGSGYTF.

J is TRBJ1-1 and V is TRBV30; D is possibly TRBD1 (5 bases). Germline loops: CDR1 GTSNPN, CDR2 SVGIG (reference sequence). V was trimmed by 2 bases and J by 0 bases, leaving 7 bases between them. The CDR3 has 13 residues. The CDR3 loop reads CAWSQGMNTEAFF. The CDR3 DNA sequence: TGTGCCTGGAGTCAGGGAATGAACACTGAAGCTTTCTTT.

This rearrangement joins TRBV28 to TRBJ1-2, with 9 nucleotides matching TRBD1. From germline, CDR1 is MDHEN and CDR2 SYDVKM. The CDR3 is 14 residues long. With V trimmed by 7 bases and J by 4 bases, 7 bases remained unmatched. The CDR3 loop reads CASNTGTGFYGYTF. CDR3 DNA: TGTGCCAGCAACACAGGGACAGGGTTCTATGGCTACACCTTC.

The genes are TRBV5-1 and TRBJ2-7; possible D gene TRBD1, 5 bases. Between the trimmed V and J ends, which lost 6 bases and 0 bases, there was a span of 10 bases. Germline CDR1 reads SGHRS; CDR2 reads YFSETQ. This CDR3 spans 13 amino acids. The CDR3: CASMNQGSYEQYF. The CDR3 DNA reads as TGCGCCAGCATGAACCAGGGCTCCTACGAGCAGTACTTC.

The genes are TRBV5-1 and TRBJ2-7; 10 bases match TRBD2. Per the germline V gene, CDR1 is SGHRS and CDR2 is YFSETQ. The CDR3 is made up of 14 amino acids. V was clipped by 5 bases and J by 2 bases; unmatched bases: 4. CDR3 sequence (DNA): TGCGCCAGCAGGGGGACTAGCGAAGCCTACGAGCAGTACTTC. Translating gives CASRGTSEAYEQYF. Full variable domain (missing parts from reference TRBV5-1 and TRBJ2-7): KAGVTQTPRYLIKTRGQQVTLSCSPISGHRSVSWYQQTPGQGLQFLFEYFSETQRNKGNFPGRFSGRQFSNSRSEMNVSTLELGDSALYLCASRGTSEAYEQYFGPGTRLTVT.

The rearrangement uses TRBV6-5 and TRBJ1-2; 9 nucleotides line up with TRBD1. From germline, CDR1 is MNHEY and CDR2 SVGAGI. This CDR3 is 14 amino acids long. V gave up 6 bases and J gave up 5 bases; unmatched junction bases: 7. CDR3 DNA sequence: TGTGCCAGCAGACTGGACAGGGGAGAGTATGGCTACACCTTC. This encodes CASRLDRGEYGYTF.

This chain joins TRBV18 and TRBJ1-1; tentative D call: TRBD1 (5 bases). The CDR3 spans 15 residues. Germline V CDR1 and CDR2: KGHSH, LQKENI. V shed 5 bases and J shed 1 base, with 14 bases lying between them. The CDR3 region is CASSTTGGGNTEAFF. As DNA, the CDR3 is TGTGCCAGCTCAACAACGGGCGGGGGGAACACTGAAGCTTTCTTT.

The sample holds a few counts of this clone. The chain employs TRBV4-3 and TRBJ1-1, with D unclear. CDR3 length: 17 amino acids. CDR1 and CDR2 (germline): LGHNA, YSLEER. The V and J ends lost 2 bases and 1 base respectively, with 17 bases between them. The CDR3 loop is CASSQSGGRSTNTEAFF. The CDR3, as DNA: TGCGCCAGCAGCCAATCGGGAGGAAGATCAACGAACACTGAAGCTTTCTTT.

Here the CDR3 reads CASSPSDRATQYF. The CDR3 DNA reads as TGTGCCAGCAGCCCTAGCGACAGGGCCACCCAGTACTTC. The chain links TRBV11-2 to TRBJ2-5, with D perhaps matching TRBD1 (7 bases). The CDR3 has 13 amino acids. Trimming took off 5 bases at V and 8 bases at J, with 15 bases between the two ends. Germline V gene data show CDR1 as SGHAT and CDR2 as FQNNGV.

The sample holds one count of this clone. The chain links TRBV18 to TRBJ1-5; the D is unclear. Germline CDR1 reads KGHSH; CDR2 reads LQKENI. This CDR3 has 13 amino acids. V gave up 4 bases and J gave up 3 bases, with 7 bases separating them. CDR3 coding DNA: TGTGCCAGCTCACAAATTCACAATCAGCCCCAGCATTTT. Its protein product is CASSQIHNQPQHF.

The CDR3 nucleotides are TGTGCCAGCAGTTACTCGAAGGACTTTGGAAACACCATATATTTT. Translating it yields CASSYSKDFGNTIYF. The chain links TRBV6-5 to TRBJ1-3; D is undetermined. Looked up from germline, CDR1 is MNHEY and CDR2 is SVGAGI. The V and J ends lost 0 bases and 3 bases respectively, with 9 bases between them. This CDR3 region has 15 residues.

This chain joins TRBV9 and TRBJ2-7, with TRBD2 matching 8 bases. The CDR3 is 15 amino acids. With 4 bases clipped from V and 1 base from J, the junction kept 7 bases outside the gene matches. Germline V gene lookup returns CDR1 SGDLS and CDR2 YYNGEE. The CDR3 coding sequence is TGTGCCAGCAGCCGGGAGGGCAGGGAATCCTACGAGCAGTACTTC. Its protein product is CASSREGRESYEQYF. Full variable domain (missing parts from reference TRBV9 and TRBJ2-7): DSGVTQTPKHLITATGQRVTLRCSPRSGDLSVYWYQQSLDQGLQFLIQYYNGEERAKGNILERFSAQQFPDLHSELNLSSLELGDSALYFCASSREGRESYEQYFGPGTRLTVT.

The genes are TRBV2 and TRBJ2-3; tentatively, D is TRBD1 (7 bases). V gave up 7 bases and J gave up 5 bases, with 10 bases separating them. This CDR3 has 12 amino acids. Germline V gene data show CDR1 as SNHLY and CDR2 as FYNNEI. The CDR3 protein is CASNQGGDTQYF. The CDR3 bases are TGTGCCAGCAACCAGGGGGGAGATACGCAGTATTTT.

CDR3 in DNA: TGCGCCAGCAGCTTGGGTCAGGGGGGAACATCTTTCTTT. It is translated as CASSLGQGGTSFF. V usage is TRBV5-1 and J usage is TRBJ1-1; 7 nucleotides match TRBD1. The CDR3 totals 13 residues. Per the germline V gene, CDR1 is SGHRS and CDR2 is YFSETQ. The V and J ends lost 0 bases and 12 bases, in that order; junction bases with no gene match: 8.

There are a few counts of this clone. This chain uses TRBV28 with TRBJ2-1; a possible D gene is TRBD2 (6 bases). V was pared by 4 bases and J by 5 bases, with 12 bases between. The germline V gene encodes CDR1 MDHEN and CDR2 SYDVKM. CDR3 length: 14 residues. CDR3 bases: TGTGCCAGCAGTTCCTTTCGGACTAACAATGAGCAGTTCTTC. It is translated as CASSSFRTNNEQFF.

This clone was seen just once. The CDR3 bases are TGTGCTAGTGGTTTGGTAACTCGGCGCCAGGGTGGCAATCAGCCCCAGCATTTT. Translation: CASGLVTRRQGGNQPQHF. The J gene is TRBJ1-5, the V gene TRBV12-5; possible D gene TRBD1, 5 bases. With 0 bases removed from V and 2 bases from J, the gap between germline ends came to 17 bases. Germline CDR1 and CDR2: LGHNT and FRNRAP. The CDR3 has 18 amino acids.

The chain carries TRBV19 and TRBJ1-2; 8 bases map to TRBD1. The germline V gene has CDR1 LNHDA and CDR2 SQIVND (reference sequence). V trimming: 6 bases; J trimming: 4 bases; junction bases outside the gene matches: 7. The CDR3 has 14 residues. The CDR3 protein is CASSGQGYGYGYTF. The CDR3 nucleotides are TGTGCCAGTAGCGGACAGGGCTATGGCTATGGCTACACCTTC.

J is TRBJ2-1 and V is TRBV5-1; D perhaps matches TRBD1 (6 bases). This CDR3 contains 14 residues. V lost 9 bases and J 2 bases, leaving 15 bases between the germline ends. Looked up from germline, CDR1 is SGHRS and CDR2 is YFSETQ. CDR3 amino acids: CATTPGDTYNEQFF. CDR3 DNA sequence: TGCGCCACCACACCAGGGGACACCTACAATGAGCAGTTCTTC.

The genes are TRBV10-3 and TRBJ1-4; 9 bases line up with TRBD1. Unmatched junction bases numbered 12, after V lost 3 bases and J lost 10 bases. CDR1 is ENHRY, CDR2 SYGVKD, per germline. The CDR3 loop spans 16 amino acids. Here the CDR3 reads CAISERQGGGRGKLFF. DNA of the CDR3: TGTGCCATCAGTGAACGACAGGGGGGCGGAAGAGGAAAACTGTTTTTT.

The chain links TRBV3-1 (or the pseudogene TRBV3-2) to TRBJ1-5; D unclear. The V gene's germline CDR1 is LGHDT and CDR2 YNNKEL (reference sequence). The V gene lost 0 bases and the J gene lost 2 bases, with 8 bases spanning the gap. The CDR3 has 15 residues. The CDR3 region is CASSQDPEGNQPQHF. The CDR3, as DNA: TGTGCCAGCAGCCAAGATCCAGAAGGCAATCAGCCCCAGCATTTT.

The rearrangement links TRBV5-1 to TRBJ1-6; D is unclear. The CDR3 extends over 18 amino acids. Deletions cut 4 bases from V and 0 bases from J, with 17 bases between. CDR1 and CDR2 from the germline V gene are SGHRS and YFSETQ. In DNA, the CDR3 is TGCGCCAGCAGCGCCGGAACAGAGCCCAGCTCCTATAATTCACCCCTCCACTTT. It encodes CASSAGTEPSSYNSPLHF.

The chain carries TRBV16 and TRBJ2-7; maybe TRBD1 (5 bases). CDR3 size: 14 residues. The V gene lost 1 base and the J gene lost 3 bases, with 10 bases spanning the gap. Germline V lookup: CDR1 KGHSY, CDR2 FQNENV. In DNA form, the CDR3 reads TGTGCCAGCAGCCAATATGAAAGGGGCTACGAGCAGTACTTC. Protein: CASSQYERGYEQYF.

This clone has a single count. The chain has TRBV28 and TRBJ1-2; 7 positions match TRBD1. Germline values: CDR1 MDHEN, CDR2 SYDVKM. Trimming removed 5 bases from V and 5 bases from J; junction bases left unmatched: 8. This CDR3 has 14 residues. CDR3 DNA: TGTGCCAGCAGTGAGGATAGGGGGCCTTATGGCTACACCTTC. Amino acid sequence: CASSEDRGPYGYTF.

The V and J genes are TRBV7-9 and TRBJ2-7; 11 nucleotides match TRBD1. The J segment lost 5 bases and the V segment lost 5 bases, leaving 14 bases of the junction unmatched. The CDR3 runs 17 residues. Germline V gene lookup returns CDR1 SEHNR and CDR2 FQNEAQ (reference sequence). CDR3 residues: CASSDNVRDRGSHEQYF. The CDR3 region has the DNA TGTGCCAGCAGCGACAATGTCCGGGACAGGGGGAGCCACGAGCAGTACTTC.

V and J are TRBV5-1 and TRBJ2-3; possibly TRBD1 for D (5 bases). CDR3 length equals 13 residues. Looked up from germline, CDR1 is SGHRS and CDR2 is YFSETQ. With 5 bases removed from V and 3 bases from J, the gap between germline ends came to 10 bases. CDR3 residues: CASRQVETDTQYF. CDR3 DNA sequence: TGCGCCAGCAGACAGGTTGAAACAGATACGCAGTATTTT.

The chain couples TRBV19 to TRBJ1-1; D not certain. This CDR3 region has 11 residues. The germline V gene has CDR1 LNHDA and CDR2 SQIVND (reference sequence). V lost 6 bases and J lost 1, with 3 bases in between. The CDR3 bases are TGTGCCAGTAGCCGGAACACTGAAGCTTTCTTT. Residues: CASSRNTEAFF.